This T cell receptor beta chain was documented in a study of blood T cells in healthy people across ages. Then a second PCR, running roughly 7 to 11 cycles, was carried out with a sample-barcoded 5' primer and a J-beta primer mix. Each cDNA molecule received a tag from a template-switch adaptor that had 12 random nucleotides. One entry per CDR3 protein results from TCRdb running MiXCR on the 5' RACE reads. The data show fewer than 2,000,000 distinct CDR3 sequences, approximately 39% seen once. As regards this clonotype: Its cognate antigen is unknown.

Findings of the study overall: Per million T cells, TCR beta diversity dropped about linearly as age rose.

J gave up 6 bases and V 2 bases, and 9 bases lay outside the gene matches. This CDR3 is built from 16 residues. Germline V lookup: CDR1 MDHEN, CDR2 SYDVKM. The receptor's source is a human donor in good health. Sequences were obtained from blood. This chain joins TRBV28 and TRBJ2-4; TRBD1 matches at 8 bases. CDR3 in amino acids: CASSLLGTGRLNIQYF. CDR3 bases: TGTGCCAGCAGTTTACTGGGGACAGGCCGATTAAACATTCAGTACTTC. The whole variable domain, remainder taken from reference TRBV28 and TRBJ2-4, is DVKVTQSSRYLVKRTGEKVFLECVQDMDHENMFWYRQDPGLGLRLIYFSYDVKMKEKGDIPEGYSVSREKKERFSLILESASTNQTSMYLCASSLLGTGRLNIQYFGAGTRLSVL.